The 15 T cell receptor beta chains reported below all come from one sample, sequenced in a study of T-cell memory formation after mild COVID-19. TCRdb independently ran MiXCR on the 5' RACE reads; one entry per CDR3 protein. The table records 310,000 or so distinct CDR3 sequences, about a sixth of them present only once. The sequencing sample was made of PBMCs or a T cell subset sorted from them (not recorded which). These receptors originate from a man between 18 and 29 years old who had mild COVID-19 (a few samples of this study predate the infection). Cell type and time point are not known.

This clonotype showed up just a few times. In DNA form, the CDR3 reads TGTGCCAGCAGCCAAGGATCGGGGGCGTCAGATACGCAGTATTTT. It specifies CASSQGSGASDTQYF. The rearrangement joins TRBV3-1 to TRBJ2-3; the D gene could be TRBD1 or TRBD2 (6 bases each). V shed 1 base and J shed 4 bases, with 12 bases lying between them. The CDR3 contains 15 residues. Germline CDR1 is LGHDT and CDR2 is YNNKEL (reference sequence).

This clonotype was counted at least ten times. The chain employs TRBV7-3 and TRBJ1-1; tentative D call: TRBD1 (5 bases). The germline V and J ends were trimmed by 2 bases and 5 bases, with 18 bases remaining between them. The germline CDR1 and CDR2 sequences are SGHTA and FQGTGA. This CDR3 is built from 16 residues. The CDR3 protein is CASSLDGLRDRTEAFF. CDR3 nucleotides: TGTGCCAGCAGCTTAGATGGTCTCAGGGATCGTACTGAAGCTTTCTTT.

This clonotype was seen a few times. The rearrangement uses TRBV7-8 and TRBJ1-1, with a weak D call TRBD1 (6 bases). The CDR3 totals 16 residues. Germline V gene data show CDR1 as SGHVS and CDR2 as FQNEAQ. Trimming removed 4 bases at V and 5 bases at J, with 20 bases between. Written as DNA, the CDR3 is TGTGCCAGCAGCTCAATGGGGGCAGGGGAGAGGACTGAAGCTTTCTTT. It is translated as CASSSMGAGERTEAFF.

The J gene is TRBJ2-2, the V gene TRBV11-3; the D call may be TRBD1 or TRBD2 (6 bases each). The germline gives CDR1 SGHNT, CDR2 YENEEA. Trimming left V 7 bases short and J 2 bases short, with 17 bases between. There are 16 residues in the CDR3. Written as DNA, the CDR3 is TGTGCCAGCAAGTCCGGGGGCCGACCAAACACCGGGGAGCTGTTTTTT. It specifies CASKSGGRPNTGELFF.

This clonotype was counted only a few times. This chain connects TRBV20-1 to TRBJ1-4, with 7 bases fitting TRBD1. Germline V CDR1 and CDR2: DFQATT, SNEGSKA (reference sequence). The CDR3 loop spans 13 amino acids. V was pared by 5 bases and J by 8 bases, with 8 bases of the junction left unmatched. The chain's CDR3 is CSARRQGYEKLFF. As DNA, the CDR3 is TGCAGTGCTCGCCGACAGGGTTACGAAAAACTGTTTTTT.

The chain combines TRBV9 with TRBJ2-3, with 9 bases matching TRBD2. J was trimmed by 4 bases and V by 3 bases; bases with no gene match: 9. This CDR3 is built from 16 residues. From germline, CDR1 is SGDLS and CDR2 YYNGEE. CDR3 amino acids: CASSGFPGLAPDTQYF. In DNA, the CDR3 is TGTGCCAGCAGCGGCTTTCCGGGACTAGCCCCAGATACGCAGTATTTT.

The chain couples TRBV7-8 to TRBJ2-6; 10 bases align to TRBD1. The CDR3 contains 18 residues. CDR1 and CDR2 from the germline V gene are SGHVS and FQNEAQ. Trimming cost V 3 bases and J 9 bases; bases outside gene matches: 14. CDR3 bases: TGTGCCAGCAGCTTCGTGACAGGGGGCGCAGGACCCCACAACGTCCTGACTTTC. Its translation: CASSFVTGGAGPHNVLTF.

This clonotype was counted many times. V is TRBV5-1 and J is TRBJ2-5, with D possibly being TRBD2 (5 bases). The CDR3 totals 16 residues. The V end lost 1 base, the J end lost 5 bases, and 18 bases lay between the germline ends. In germline, CDR1 is SGHRS, CDR2 YFSETQ. This CDR3 is CASSLSGLPSWETQYF. The CDR3 DNA is TGCGCCAGCAGCTTGAGTGGACTTCCCTCTTGGGAGACCCAGTACTTC.

This clonotype has at least ten counts. The rearrangement uses TRBV5-6 and TRBJ1-5; tentatively, D is TRBD1 (6 bases). Per the germline V gene, CDR1 is SGHDT and CDR2 is YYEEEE. The CDR3 totals 14 residues. V was clipped by 0 bases and J by 6 bases, with 10 bases between them. CDR3 nucleotides: TGTGCCAGCAGCTTGGGGGGGGCTGGTCAGCCCCAGCATTTT. Translating it yields CASSLGGAGQPQHF.

This clonotype appeared a few times. The CDR3 DNA reads TGTGCCAGCAGCTTAGCTCCAGGGGGGGCACCCCTCCACTTT. This gives the protein CASSLAPGGAPLHF. The chain links TRBV7-9 to TRBJ1-6; 7 nucleotides agree with TRBD1. Trimming at V came to 0 bases and at J to 11 bases, leaving 4 bases not matched to a gene. Germline lookup yields CDR1 SEHNR and CDR2 FQNEAQ (reference sequence). This CDR3 region has 14 residues.

This clonotype showed up just a few times. V and J are TRBV7-9 and TRBJ2-5, with TRBD2 matching over 8 bases. The CDR3 is made up of 15 amino acids. J lost 7 bases, V lost 2 bases, and 9 bases had no gene match. Looked up from germline, CDR1 is SEHNR and CDR2 is FQNEAQ (reference sequence). The CDR3 spells CASSLLPGLGGTQYF. The CDR3, as DNA: TGTGCCAGCAGCTTACTGCCGGGACTAGGGGGGACCCAGTACTTC.

The chain carries TRBV12-3 or TRBV12-4 and TRBJ2-2; D is unclear. The CDR3 is 14 amino acids. V lost 7 bases to trimming and J lost 3 bases, with 12 bases between them. CDR3 bases: TGTGCCAGCAAAAAGATTGGGGACACCGGGGAGCTGTTTTTT. Its protein product is CASKKIGDTGELFF.

The chain has TRBV6-5 and TRBJ1-3; D unclear. Germline V gene lookup returns CDR1 MNHEY and CDR2 SVGAGI. This CDR3 is 16 amino acids long. V was clipped by 0 bases and J by 2 bases, with 11 bases between them. In DNA, the CDR3 is TGTGCCAGCAGTTACTCGATCGGGTCAGCTGGAAACACCATATATTTT. It specifies CASSYSIGSAGNTIYF.

This clonotype has a handful of counts. This chain uses TRBV5-1 with TRBJ2-1, with 11 positions matching TRBD2. Germline assignment: CDR1 SGHRS and CDR2 YFSETQ. CDR3 size: 17 residues. V lost 4 bases, J lost 0 bases, and 6 bases stayed unmatched. This chain's CDR3 is CASSLLAGGGSYNEQFF. DNA for the CDR3: TGCGCCAGCAGCCTTCTAGCGGGGGGTGGCTCCTACAATGAGCAGTTCTTC.

The gene calls are TRBV12-3 or TRBV12-4 and TRBJ1-5, with unresolved D. There are 15 residues in the CDR3. V lost 2 bases and J lost 2, with 10 bases in between. CDR3 region: CASSLRSGGNQPQHF. CDR3 bases: TGTGCCAGCAGTTTAAGGAGTGGGGGCAATCAGCCCCAGCATTTT.